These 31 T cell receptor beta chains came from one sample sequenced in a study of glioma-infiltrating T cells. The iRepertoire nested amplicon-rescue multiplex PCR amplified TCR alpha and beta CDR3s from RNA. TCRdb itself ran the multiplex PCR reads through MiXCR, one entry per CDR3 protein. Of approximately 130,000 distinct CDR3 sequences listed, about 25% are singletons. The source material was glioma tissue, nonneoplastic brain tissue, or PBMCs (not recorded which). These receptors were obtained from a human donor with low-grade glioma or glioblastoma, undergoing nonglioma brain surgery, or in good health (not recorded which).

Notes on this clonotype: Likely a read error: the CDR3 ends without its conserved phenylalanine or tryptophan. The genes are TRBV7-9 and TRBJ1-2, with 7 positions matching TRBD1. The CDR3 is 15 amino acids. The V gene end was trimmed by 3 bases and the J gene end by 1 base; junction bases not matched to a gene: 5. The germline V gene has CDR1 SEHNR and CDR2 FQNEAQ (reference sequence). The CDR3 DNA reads TGTGCCAGCAGCTTGTGGACAGGACATAACTATGGCTACACCCTC. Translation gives CASSLWTGHNYGYTL.

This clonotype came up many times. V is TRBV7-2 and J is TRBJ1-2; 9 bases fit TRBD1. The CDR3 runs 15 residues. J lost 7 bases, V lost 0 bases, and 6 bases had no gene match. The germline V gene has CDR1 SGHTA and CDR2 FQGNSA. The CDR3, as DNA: TGTGCCAGCAGCTTAGCAACCGGGACAGGGAGTGGCTACACCTTC. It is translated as CASSLATGTGSGYTF.

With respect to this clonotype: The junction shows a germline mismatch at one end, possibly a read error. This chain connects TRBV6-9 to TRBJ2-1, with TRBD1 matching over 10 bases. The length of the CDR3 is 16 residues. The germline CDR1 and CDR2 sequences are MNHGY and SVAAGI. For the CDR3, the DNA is TGTGCCTGCAGTTCGTCCGGGACAGGGGTTTCCAATGAGCAGTTCTTC. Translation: CACSSSGTGVSNEQFF.

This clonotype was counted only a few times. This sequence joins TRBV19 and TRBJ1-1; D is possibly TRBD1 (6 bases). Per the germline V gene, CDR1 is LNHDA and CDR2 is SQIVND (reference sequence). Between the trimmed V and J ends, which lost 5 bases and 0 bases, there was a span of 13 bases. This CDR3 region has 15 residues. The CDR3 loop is CASSLPRGMNTEAFF. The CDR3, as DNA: TGTGCCAGTAGTCTACCCAGGGGCATGAACACTGAAGCTTTCTTT.

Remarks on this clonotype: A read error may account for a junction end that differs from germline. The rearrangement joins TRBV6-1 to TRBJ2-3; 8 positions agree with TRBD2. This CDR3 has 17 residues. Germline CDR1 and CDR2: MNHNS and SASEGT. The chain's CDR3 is CAISEGIVRGASDTQYF. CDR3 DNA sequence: TGTGCCATCAGTGAGGGGATCGTGCGGGGGGCCTCAGATACGCAGTATTTT.

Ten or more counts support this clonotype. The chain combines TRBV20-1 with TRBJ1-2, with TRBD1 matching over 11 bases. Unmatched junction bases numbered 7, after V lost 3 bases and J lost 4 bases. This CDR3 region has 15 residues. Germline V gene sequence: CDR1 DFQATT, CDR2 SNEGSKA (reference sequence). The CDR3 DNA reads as TGCAGTGCTAGGGACAGGGGGCGAAGTGGCTATGGCTACACCTTC. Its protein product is CSARDRGRSGYGYTF.

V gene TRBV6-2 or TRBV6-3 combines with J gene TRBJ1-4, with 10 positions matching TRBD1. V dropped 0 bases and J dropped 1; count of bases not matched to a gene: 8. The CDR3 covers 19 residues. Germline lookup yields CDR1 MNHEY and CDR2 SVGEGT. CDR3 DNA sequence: TGTGCCAGCAGTTACTCCTCCGGGACAGGGGCAGTAACTAATGAAAAACTGTTTTTT. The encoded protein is CASSYSSGTGAVTNEKLFF.

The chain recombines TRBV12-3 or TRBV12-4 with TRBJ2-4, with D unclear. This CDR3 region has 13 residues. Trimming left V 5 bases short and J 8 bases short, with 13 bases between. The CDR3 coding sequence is TGTGCCAGCAGTCTCCTCTCGGATCACATTCAGTACTTC. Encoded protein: CASSLLSDHIQYF.

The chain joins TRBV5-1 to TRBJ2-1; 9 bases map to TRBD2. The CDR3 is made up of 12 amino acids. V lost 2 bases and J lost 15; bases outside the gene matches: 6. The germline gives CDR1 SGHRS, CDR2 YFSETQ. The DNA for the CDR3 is TGCGCCAGCAGCTTCGAGCGGGGGGCCCCGTTCTTC. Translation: CASSFERGAPFF.

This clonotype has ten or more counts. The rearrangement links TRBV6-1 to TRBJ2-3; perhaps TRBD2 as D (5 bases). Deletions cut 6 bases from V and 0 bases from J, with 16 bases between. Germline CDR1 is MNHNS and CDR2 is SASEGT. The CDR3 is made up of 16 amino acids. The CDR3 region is CASSPRTAASTDTQYF. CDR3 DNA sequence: TGTGCCAGCAGCCCCCGGACTGCTGCTAGCACAGATACGCAGTATTTT.

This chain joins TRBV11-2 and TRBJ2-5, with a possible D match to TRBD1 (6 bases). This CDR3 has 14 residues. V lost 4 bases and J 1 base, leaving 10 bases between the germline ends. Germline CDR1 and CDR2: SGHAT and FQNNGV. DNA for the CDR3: TGTGCCAGCAGCTCGTGGACAGTCCAAGAGACCCAGTACTTC. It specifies CASSSWTVQETQYF.

CDR3 region: CASSPISWGSPLHF. The CDR3 DNA reads TGTGCCAGCAGCCCAATTAGTTGGGGTTCACCCCTCCACTTT. The rearrangement uses TRBV3-1 and TRBJ1-6; D is uncertain. Germline assignment: CDR1 LGHDT and CDR2 YNNKEL (reference sequence). The CDR3 covers 14 residues. Trimming took 4 bases from V and 9 from J, leaving 13 bases between them.

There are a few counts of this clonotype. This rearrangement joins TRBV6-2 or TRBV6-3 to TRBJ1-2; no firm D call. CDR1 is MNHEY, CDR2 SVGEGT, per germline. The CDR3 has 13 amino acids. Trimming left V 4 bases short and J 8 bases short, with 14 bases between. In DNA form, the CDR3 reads TGTGCCAGCAGTTTCTTGGGCGGAGGAGGCTACACCTTC. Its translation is CASSFLGGGGYTF.

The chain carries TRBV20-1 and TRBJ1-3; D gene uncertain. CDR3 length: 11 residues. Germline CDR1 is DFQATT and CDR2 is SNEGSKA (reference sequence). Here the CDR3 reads CSGFSGNTIYF. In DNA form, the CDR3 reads TGCAGCGGGTTCTCTGGAAACACCATATATTTT.

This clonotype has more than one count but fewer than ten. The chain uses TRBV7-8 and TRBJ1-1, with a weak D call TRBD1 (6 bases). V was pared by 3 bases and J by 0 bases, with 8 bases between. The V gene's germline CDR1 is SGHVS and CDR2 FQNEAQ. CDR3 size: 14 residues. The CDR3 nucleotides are TGTGCCAGCAGCTTGGACAGATTGAACACTGAAGCTTTCTTT. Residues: CASSLDRLNTEAFF.

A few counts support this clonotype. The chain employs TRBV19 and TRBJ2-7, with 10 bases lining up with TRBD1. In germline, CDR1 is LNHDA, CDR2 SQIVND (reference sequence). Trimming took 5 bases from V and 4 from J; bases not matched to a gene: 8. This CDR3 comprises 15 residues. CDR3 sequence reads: CASSGWDRGSYEQYV. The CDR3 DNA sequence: TGTGCCAGTAGTGGATGGGACAGGGGATCGTACGAGCAGTACGTC.

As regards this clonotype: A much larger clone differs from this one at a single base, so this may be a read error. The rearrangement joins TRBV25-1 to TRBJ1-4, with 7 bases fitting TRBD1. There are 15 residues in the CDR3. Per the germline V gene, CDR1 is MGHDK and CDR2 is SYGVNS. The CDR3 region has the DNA TGTTCCAGCAGTGATGACAGGGAGGTGAGGGAAAAACTGTTTTTT. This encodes CSSSDDREVREKLFF.

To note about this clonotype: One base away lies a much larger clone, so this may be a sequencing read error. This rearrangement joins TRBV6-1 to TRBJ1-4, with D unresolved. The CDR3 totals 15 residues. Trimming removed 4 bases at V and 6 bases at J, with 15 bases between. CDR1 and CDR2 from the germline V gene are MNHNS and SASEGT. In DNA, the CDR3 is TGTGCCAGCAGTGCCGAGAGGAGTCTAGATGAAAAACTGTTTTTT. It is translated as CASSAERSLDEKLFF.

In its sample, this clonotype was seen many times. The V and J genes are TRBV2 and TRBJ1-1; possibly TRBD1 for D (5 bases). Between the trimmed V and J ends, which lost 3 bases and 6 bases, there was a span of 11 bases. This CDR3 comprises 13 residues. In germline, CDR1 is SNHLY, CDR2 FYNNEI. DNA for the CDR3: TGTGCCAGCAGTGAGATGGGGGACCCTGAAGCTTTCTTT. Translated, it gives CASSEMGDPEAFF.

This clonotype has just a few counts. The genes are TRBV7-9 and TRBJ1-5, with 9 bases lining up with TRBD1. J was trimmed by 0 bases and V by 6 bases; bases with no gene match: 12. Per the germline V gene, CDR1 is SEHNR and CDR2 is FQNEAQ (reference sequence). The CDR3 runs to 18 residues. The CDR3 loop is CASSEVGQGLRSNQPQHF. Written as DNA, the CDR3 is TGTGCCAGCAGTGAAGTCGGACAGGGGCTACGTAGCAATCAGCCCCAGCATTTT. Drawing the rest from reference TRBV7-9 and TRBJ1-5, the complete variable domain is DTGVSQNPRHKITKRGQNVTFRCDPISEHNRLYWYRQTLGQGPEFLTYFQNEAQLEKSRLLSDRFSAERPKGSFSTLEIQRTEQGDSAMYLCASSEVGQGLRSNQPQHFGDGTRLSIL.

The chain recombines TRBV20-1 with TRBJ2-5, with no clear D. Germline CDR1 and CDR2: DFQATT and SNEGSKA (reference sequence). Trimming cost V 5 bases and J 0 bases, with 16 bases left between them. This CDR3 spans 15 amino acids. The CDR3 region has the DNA TGCAGTGCTCAGGTTGCGCGCTCAAACCAAGAGACCCAGTACTTC. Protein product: CSAQVARSNQETQYF.

The CDR3 nucleotides read TGTGCCAGCAGTATAGCGGGGGTCACAGATACGCAGTATTTT. Encoded protein: CASSIAGVTDTQYF. The J gene is TRBJ2-3, the V gene TRBV6-1; 9 nucleotides line up with TRBD2. The CDR3 totals 14 residues. Looked up from germline, CDR1 is MNHNS and CDR2 is SASEGT. V trimming: 5 bases; J trimming: 2 bases; junction bases outside the gene matches: 2.

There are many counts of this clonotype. The DNA for the CDR3 is TGTGCCAGCGAGACCGGGAGTACGCAGTATTTT. Translation: CASETGSTQYF. The chain uses TRBV6-1 and TRBJ2-3; the D gene is possibly TRBD2 (6 bases). There are 11 residues in the CDR3. V was cut by 8 bases and J by 8 bases, with 11 bases left in between. In germline, CDR1 is MNHNS, CDR2 SASEGT.

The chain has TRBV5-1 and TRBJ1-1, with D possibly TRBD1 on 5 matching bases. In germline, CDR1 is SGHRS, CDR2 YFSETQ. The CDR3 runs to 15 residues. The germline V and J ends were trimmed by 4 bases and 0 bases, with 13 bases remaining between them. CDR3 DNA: TGCGCCAGCAGCCCCCGGCCAGGGATGAACACTGAAGCTTTCTTT. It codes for CASSPRPGMNTEAFF.

CDR3 in DNA: TGTGCCAGCAGCCTCGCCGGGCGGGAGAACACTGAAGCTTTCTTT. Residues: CASSLAGRENTEAFF. V usage is TRBV7-3 and J usage is TRBJ1-1; D is ambiguous. The CDR3 covers 15 residues. The V and J ends lost 5 bases and 1 base respectively, with 14 bases between them. CDR1 is SGHTA and CDR2 is FQGTGA in the germline V gene.

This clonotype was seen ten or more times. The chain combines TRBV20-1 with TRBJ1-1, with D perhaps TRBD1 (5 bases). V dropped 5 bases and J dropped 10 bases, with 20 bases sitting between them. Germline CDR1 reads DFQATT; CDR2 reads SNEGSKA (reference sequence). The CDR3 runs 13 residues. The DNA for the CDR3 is TGCAGTGCTCCCGAGGGGACCTCCAACGGAGCTTTCTTT. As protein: CSAPEGTSNGAFF.

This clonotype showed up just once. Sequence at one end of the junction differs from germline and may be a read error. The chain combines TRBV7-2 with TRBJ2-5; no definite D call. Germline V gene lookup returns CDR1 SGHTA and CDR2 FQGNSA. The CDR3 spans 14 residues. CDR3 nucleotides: TGCGCCAGCAGCCAAGAGGTGGAAGGGGAGACCCAGTACTTC. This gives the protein CASSQEVEGETQYF.

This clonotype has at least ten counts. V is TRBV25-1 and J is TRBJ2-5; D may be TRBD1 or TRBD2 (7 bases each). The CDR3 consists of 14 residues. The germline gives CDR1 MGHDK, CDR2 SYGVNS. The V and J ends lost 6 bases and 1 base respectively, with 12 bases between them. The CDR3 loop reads CASRARGGQETQYF. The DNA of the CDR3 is TGTGCCAGCAGGGCCAGGGGGGGCCAAGAGACCCAGTACTTC.

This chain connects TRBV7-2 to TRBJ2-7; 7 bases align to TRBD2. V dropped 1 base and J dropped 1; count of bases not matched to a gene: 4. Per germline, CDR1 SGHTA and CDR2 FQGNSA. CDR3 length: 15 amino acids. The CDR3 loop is CASSLVPGGSYEQYV. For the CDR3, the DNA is TGTGCCAGCAGCTTAGTTCCGGGGGGATCCTACGAGCAGTACGTC.

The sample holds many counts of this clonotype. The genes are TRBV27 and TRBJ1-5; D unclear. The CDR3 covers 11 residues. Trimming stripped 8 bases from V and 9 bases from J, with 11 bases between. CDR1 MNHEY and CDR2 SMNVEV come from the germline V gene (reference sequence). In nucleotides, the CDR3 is TGTGCCAGCGGCTCCACCTGGCCCCAGCATTTT. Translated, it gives CASGSTWPQHF.

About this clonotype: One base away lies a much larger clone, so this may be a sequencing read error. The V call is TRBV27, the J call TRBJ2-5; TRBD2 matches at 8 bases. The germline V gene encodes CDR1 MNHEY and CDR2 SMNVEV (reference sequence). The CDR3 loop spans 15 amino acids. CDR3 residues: CARSLVAGRQETQYF. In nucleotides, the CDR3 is TGTGCCAGAAGTTTGGTAGCGGGGCGCCAAGAGACCCAGTACTTC.